This T cell receptor (beta chain) stems from a study of regulatory T cells in long-lasting Graves disease. Study conclusions and caveats: TCR diversity was lower in persistent than newly diagnosed Graves' disease.

To make TCR beta libraries, researchers used iRepertoire HTBI primers and Arm-PCR of CDR3 regions. TCRdb itself ran the multiplex PCR reads through MiXCR, one entry per CDR3 protein. The table includes roughly 380,000 distinct CDR3 sequences, approximately 15% detected once. On this clonotype itself: As yet, its antigen is unknown.

The sample's time point: newly diagnosed GD, antithyroid drugs for less than 3 months. With RNA extracted from PBMCs as input, the TCR library was made. The same data also contributed to another study, on T cells in Graves' hyperthyroidism and ophthalmopathy. Per that paper: HTBI primers were used for first-round RT-PCR of the TCR CDR3. The majority of expanded thyroid clonotypes above 0.001 also appeared in blood.

Here the sequenced sample was peripheral blood mononuclear cells (PBMCs), taken at new diagnosis, from a patient treated with antithyroid drugs. This TCR was recovered from a man aged 35 to 55 with Graves disease.

The CDR3 here is CASSLTGGDFLSSYEQYF. DNA of the CDR3: TGTGCCAGCAGTTTGACAGGAGGGGACTTTCTGAGCTCCTACGAGCAGTACTTC. The chain is built from TRBV12-3 or TRBV12-4 and TRBJ2-7; possibly TRBD1 or TRBD2 for D (6 bases each). V lost 3 bases, J lost 0 bases, and 21 bases lay in between. The CDR3 is 18 residues long.